The TCR beta chain described here comes from a study of identifying expanded T cells in peripheral blood. TCRdb's table, derived via immunoSEQ multiplex PCR, lists solely in-frame clones and lacks some. Here the sample spans about 78,000 clones, about four fifths being singletons. This CDR3 has 12 residues. V was shortened by 3 bases and J by 7 bases, with 10 bases between the two germline ends. Germline CDR1 SGHTA, CDR2 FQGNSA. As for this clone: The target antigen is unknown.

Whole-study findings and limits: Roughly two-week clone count variance significantly increased as total template count grew. About 1.2 clones differed between technical replicates, versus around 15 and 19 over time.

This TCR was recovered from a person aged 18-69 years in good health. The chain is built from TRBV7-2 and TRBJ2-7; D remains ambiguous. Sequenced sample: blood. Written as DNA, the CDR3 is TGTGCCAGCAGCTTGGATCGGCGAGAGCAGTACTTC. Translation: CASSLDRREQYF.